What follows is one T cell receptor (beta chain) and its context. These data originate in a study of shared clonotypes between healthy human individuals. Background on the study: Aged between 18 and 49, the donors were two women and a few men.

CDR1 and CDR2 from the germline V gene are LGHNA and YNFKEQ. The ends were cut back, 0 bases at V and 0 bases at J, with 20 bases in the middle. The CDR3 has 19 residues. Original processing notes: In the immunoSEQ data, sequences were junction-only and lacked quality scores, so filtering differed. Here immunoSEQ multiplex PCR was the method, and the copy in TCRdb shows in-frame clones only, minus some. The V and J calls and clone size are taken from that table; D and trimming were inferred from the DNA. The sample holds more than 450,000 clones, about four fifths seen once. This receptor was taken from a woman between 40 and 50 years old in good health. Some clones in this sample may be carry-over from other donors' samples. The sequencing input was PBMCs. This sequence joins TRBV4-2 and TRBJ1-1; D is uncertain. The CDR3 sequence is CASSQDRLSDPPMNTEAFF. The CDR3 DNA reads TGTGCCAGCAGCCAAGATAGGCTGTCAGACCCTCCCATGAACACTGAAGCTTTCTTT.